A selection of T cell receptor beta chains follows, all from one sample in a study of blood T cell repertoires in COVID-19. Repertoires were generated with immunoSEQ multiplex PCR, while TCRdb's copy carries only in-frame clones and drops some. Seen here are about 170,000 clones, about 80% observed once, and the top ten hold around a fifth. The sequenced sample consisted of PBMCs or T cells enriched from blood (not recorded which). Receptors were obtained from a woman in her 70s in a cohort exposed to, infected with or recovered from COVID-19 (not recorded which). Both conserved end residues are part of each CDR3. The D gene is left open where the match is weak. Expanded clones are given a class, and other clones once, few, many or no size at all.

clone size	D gene	J gene	V gene	CDR3 DNA	CDR3 protein
.	.	TRBJ1-6	TRBV25-1	TGTGCCAGCAGTGAGTTGGGGGGACCACCCCCCGGGGCACCCCTCCACTTT	CASSELGGPPPGAPLHF
.	.	TRBJ2-3	TRBV9	TGTGCCAGCAGCGTAGCAGGGTCCGGTACGCAGTATTTT	CASSVAGSGTQYF
.	TRBD2	TRBJ2-3	TRBV3-1/TRBV3-2	TGTGCCAGCAGGCGGACTAGCGGGAGGGGTGGCACAGATACGCAGTATTTT	CASRRTSGRGGTDTQYF
.	.	TRBJ1-5	TRBV12-3/TRBV12-4	TGTGCCAGCAGTTTGAGGGGGAATCAGCCCCAGCATTTT	CASSLRGNQPQHF
.	.	TRBJ1-6	TRBV9	TGTGCCAGCAGTGCCACAGGAGCCGTAAGCTCCTATAATTCACCCCTCCACTTT	CASSATGAVSSYNSPLHF
.	TRBD2	TRBJ2-1	TRBV18	TGTGCCAGCTCCCAGCTAGCGGGATCCTACAATGAGCAGTTCTTC	CASSQLAGSYNEQFF
once	.	TRBJ2-1	TRBV5-1	TGCGCCAGCAGCTTTGAGGGAAGATCCTCCTACAATGAGCAGTTCTTC	CASSFEGRSSYNEQFF
.	.	TRBJ1-5	TRBV30	TGTGCCTGGAGTCACCTGGGGCAGGGAAGCAATCAGCCCCAGCATTTT	CAWSHLGQGSNQPQHF
.	.	TRBJ2-3	TRBV5-6	TGTGCCAGCAGCTTGACTCGGGATACGCAGTATTTT	CASSLTRDTQYF
.	TRBD1	TRBJ1-5	TRBV5-4	TGTGCCAGCAGCTTGGGAGGGGGCAGCAATCAGCCCCAGCATTTT	CASSLGGGSNQPQHF
.	TRBD2	TRBJ2-7	TRBV7-9	TGTGCCAGCAGGATAAGCGGGGGCGACGAGCAGTACTTC	CASRISGGDEQYF
.	TRBD2	TRBJ2-5	TRBV7-2	TGTGCCAGCAGCCCCCGGACTAGCGGGCGACAAGAGACCCAGTACTTC	CASSPRTSGRQETQYF
.	.	TRBJ1-4	TRBV7-2	TGTGCCAGCAGCTTAGGGCCCGCAACTAATGAAAAACTGTTTTTT	CASSLGPATNEKLFF
.	.	TRBJ1-5	TRBV3-1/TRBV3-2	TGTGCCAGCAGCCAAGGCGCGTTAGTTCAGCCCCAGCATTTT	CASSQGALVQPQHF